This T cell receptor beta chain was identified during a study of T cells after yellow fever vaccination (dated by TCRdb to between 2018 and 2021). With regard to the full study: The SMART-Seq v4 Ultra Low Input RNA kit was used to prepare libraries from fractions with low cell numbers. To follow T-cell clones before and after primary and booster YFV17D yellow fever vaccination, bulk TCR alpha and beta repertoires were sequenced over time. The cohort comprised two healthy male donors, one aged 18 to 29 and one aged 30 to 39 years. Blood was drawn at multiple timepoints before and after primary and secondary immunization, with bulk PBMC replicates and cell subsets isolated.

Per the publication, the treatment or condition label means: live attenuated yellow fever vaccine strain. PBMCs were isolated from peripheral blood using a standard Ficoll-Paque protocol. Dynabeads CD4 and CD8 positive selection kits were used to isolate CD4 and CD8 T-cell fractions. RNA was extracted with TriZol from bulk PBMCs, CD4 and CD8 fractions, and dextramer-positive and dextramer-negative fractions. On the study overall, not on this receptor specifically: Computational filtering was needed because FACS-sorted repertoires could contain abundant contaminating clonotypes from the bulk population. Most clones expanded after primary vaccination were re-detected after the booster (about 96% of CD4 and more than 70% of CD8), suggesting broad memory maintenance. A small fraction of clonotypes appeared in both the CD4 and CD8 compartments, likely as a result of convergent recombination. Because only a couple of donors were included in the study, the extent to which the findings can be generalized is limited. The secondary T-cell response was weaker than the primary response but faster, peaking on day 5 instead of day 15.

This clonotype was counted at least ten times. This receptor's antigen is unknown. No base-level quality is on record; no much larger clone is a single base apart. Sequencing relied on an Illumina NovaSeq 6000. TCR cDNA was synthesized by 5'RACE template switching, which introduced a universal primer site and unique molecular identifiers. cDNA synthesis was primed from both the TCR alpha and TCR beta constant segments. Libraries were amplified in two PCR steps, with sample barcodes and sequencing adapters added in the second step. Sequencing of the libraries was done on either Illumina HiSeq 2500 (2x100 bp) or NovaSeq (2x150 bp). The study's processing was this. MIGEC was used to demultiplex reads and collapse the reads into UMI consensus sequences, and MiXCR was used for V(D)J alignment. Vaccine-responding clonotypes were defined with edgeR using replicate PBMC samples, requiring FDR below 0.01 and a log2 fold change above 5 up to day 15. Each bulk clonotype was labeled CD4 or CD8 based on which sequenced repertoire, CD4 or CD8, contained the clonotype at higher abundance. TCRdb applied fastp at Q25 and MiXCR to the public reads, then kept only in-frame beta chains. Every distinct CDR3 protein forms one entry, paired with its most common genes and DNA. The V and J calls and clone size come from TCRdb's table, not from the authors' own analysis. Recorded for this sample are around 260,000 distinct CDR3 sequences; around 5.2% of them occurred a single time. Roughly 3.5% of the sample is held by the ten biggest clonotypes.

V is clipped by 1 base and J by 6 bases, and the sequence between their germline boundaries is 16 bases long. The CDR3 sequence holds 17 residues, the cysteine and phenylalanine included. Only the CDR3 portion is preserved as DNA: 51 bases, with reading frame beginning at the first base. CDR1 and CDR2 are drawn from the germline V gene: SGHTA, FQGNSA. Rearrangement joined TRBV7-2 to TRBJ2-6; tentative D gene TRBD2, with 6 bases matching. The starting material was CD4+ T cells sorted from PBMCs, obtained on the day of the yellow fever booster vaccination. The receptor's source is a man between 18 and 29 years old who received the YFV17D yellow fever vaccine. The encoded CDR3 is CASSLGGDWETANVLTF. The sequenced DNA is TGTGCCAGCAGCTTAGGTGGGGACTGGGAAACGGCCAACGTCCTGACTTTC.